This T cell receptor beta chain came from a study of radiotherapy plus CTLA-4 blockade in lung cancer (dated by TCRdb to between 2018 and 2020). Notes on the research overall: Among the enrolled patients, under 20% had an objective response, and less than 40% reached disease control. The paper as a whole reports these results and caveats: After treatment with radiotherapy and ipilimumab, TCR clones that originated in tumors expanded in peripheral blood. Early dynamic changes in blood T cell clones, together with increased serum interferon-beta after radiation, were reported as the strongest predictors of response.

Focal radiation therapy combined with CTLA-4 blockade (ipilimumab) was tested in patients with chemo-refractory metastatic non-small-cell lung cancer. The library came from the immunoSEQ multiplex PCR assay. TCRdb obtained this table from immuneACCESS and retained in-frame rearrangements with V and J assigned. These tables miss some clones; where compared with another copy, unresolved V genes account for less than half of the shortfall, and the remainder is unexplained. This sample gives roughly 59,000 clones in total; 70% to 80% of them show up just once. Clones ranked in the top ten supply approximately 8.3% of the sample. Turning to this clone: Its cognate antigen has yet to be identified. Per-base quality was not reported, and no clone a single base away is much larger than it.

The sequence was obtained from a human donor with non-small cell lung cancer whose response to radiotherapy plus ipilimumab could not be evaluated. The material sequenced was peripheral blood, taken from a patient treated with radiotherapy plus ipilimumab.

The DNA is TGTGCCAGCAGCCAAGTCCGGGGGGCGAACACCGGGGAGCTGTTTTTT. Its translation is CASSQVRGANTGELFF. The sequence links TRBV14 to TRBJ2-2, and 7 bases in between align with TRBD2. Taken from cysteine to phenylalanine, the CDR3 has 16 residues. Only the CDR3 region is kept as DNA, spanning 48 bases read in frame from base 1. Taken from the germline V gene, the CDR1 and CDR2 loops are SGHDN and FVKESK. Trimming takes 1 base off V and 0 bases off J; junction bases not matched to a gene: 2. The full variable domain, completed from the reference TRBV14 and TRBJ2-2 proteins outside the CDR3, reads EAGVTQFPSHSVIEKGQTVTLRCDPISGHDNLYWYRRVMGKEIKFLLHFVKESKQDESGMPNNRFLAERTGGTYSTLKVQPAELEDSGVYFCASSQVRGANTGELFFGEGSRLTVL.